These 19 T cell receptor beta chains originate from one sample sequenced in a study of blood T cell repertoires in COVID-19 (dated by TCRdb to 2020 to 2022). Libraries were prepared through the immunoSEQ multiplex PCR assay. As stored in TCRdb, this immuneACCESS dataset retains in-frame rearrangements with V and J assigned. A fraction of the clones does not appear; measured against another copy, unresolved V genes explain less than half of the discrepancy, and the remainder lacks a known reason. The sample table records over 200,000 clones; about 90% of these occur just once. Approximately 2.6% of the sample goes to the ten largest clones. Sequences were obtained from peripheral blood. The receptors come from a man aged 25-45 years with COVID-19, enrolled during active disease.

This clone came up a few times. This chain links TRBV6-2 or TRBV6-3 with TRBJ2-1; 13 bases agree with TRBD2. Per germline, CDR1 MNHEY and CDR2 SVGEGT. Unmatched junction bases numbered 12, after V lost 6 bases and J lost 10 bases. CDR3 size: 16 residues. In DNA, the CDR3 is TGTGCCAGCAGCCCGTATACTAGCGGGAGGGCCCGGGAGCAGTTCTTC. Its translation is CASSPYTSGRAREQFF.

The rearrangement joins TRBV4-2 to TRBJ2-2; the match to TRBD1 covers 9 bases. This CDR3 is 16 amino acids long. Trimming took 1 base from V and 5 from J; bases not matched to a gene: 5. Germline assignment: CDR1 LGHNA and CDR2 YNFKEQ. The CDR3 here is CASSQGTGDKTGELFF. The CDR3 DNA is TGTGCCAGCAGCCAAGGGACAGGGGATAAGACCGGGGAGCTGTTTTTT.

The rearrangement uses TRBV18 and TRBJ1-1, with 10 bases identical to TRBD1. Germline assignment: CDR1 KGHSH and CDR2 LQKENI. CDR3 length: 18 amino acids. The trim removed 3 bases at V and 4 bases at J, leaving 14 bases unmatched. CDR3 residues: CASSPTGGAGNRSTEAFF. Written as DNA, the CDR3 is TGTGCCAGCTCACCGACAGGGGGCGCGGGGAATAGGAGCACTGAAGCTTTCTTT.

The genes are TRBV12-3 or TRBV12-4 and TRBJ2-3; 7 nucleotides align to TRBD2. V lost 5 bases, J lost 9 bases, and 2 bases stayed unmatched. The CDR3 has 11 amino acids. CDR3: CASSISGTQYF. The CDR3 region has the DNA TGTGCCAGCAGTATTAGCGGGACGCAGTATTTT.

The V gene is TRBV6-2 or TRBV6-3, the J gene TRBJ2-3, with TRBD2 identical over 10 bases. V was pared by 5 bases and J by 2 bases, with 10 bases of the junction left unmatched. This CDR3 comprises 17 residues. Germline V gives CDR1 MNHEY, CDR2 SVGEGT. CDR3: CASSLGPSGGFTDTQYF. CDR3 coding DNA: TGTGCCAGCAGTCTAGGGCCTAGCGGGGGATTCACAGATACGCAGTATTTT.

The chain is built from TRBV7-2 and TRBJ1-1, with 8 bases that match TRBD1. CDR1 is SGHTA and CDR2 is FQGNSA in the germline V gene. With 5 bases clipped from V and 1 base from J, the junction kept 6 bases outside the gene matches. The CDR3 spans 15 residues. Here the CDR3 reads CASSLRTGRNTEAFF. The CDR3 DNA reads TGTGCCAGCAGCCTCAGGACAGGGAGGAACACTGAAGCTTTCTTT.

This clone appeared a single time. This chain connects TRBV9 to TRBJ2-7, with D perhaps TRBD1 (6 bases). CDR1 is SGDLS, CDR2 YYNGEE, per germline. V was trimmed by 4 bases and J by 4 bases, leaving 12 bases between them. This CDR3 region has 13 residues. The chain's CDR3 is CASSRGHLYEQYF. The CDR3 region has the DNA TGTGCCAGCAGCAGGGGACATCTTTACGAGCAGTACTTC.

The chain employs TRBV2 and TRBJ1-2; D possibly corresponds to TRBD1 (5 bases). V shed 3 bases and J shed 2 bases, with 13 bases lying between them. The CDR3 spans 15 residues. The germline V gene has CDR1 SNHLY and CDR2 FYNNEI. In nucleotides, the CDR3 is TGTGCCAGCAGTGATTCATCAGGGTTAAACTATGGCTACACCTTC. Translated, it gives CASSDSSGLNYGYTF.

The rearrangement joins TRBV6-5 to TRBJ2-1; maybe TRBD2 (6 bases). The CDR3 is 13 amino acids. Germline CDR1 MNHEY, CDR2 SVGAGI. Between the trimmed V and J ends, which lost 0 bases and 6 bases, there was a span of 6 bases. The chain's CDR3 is CASSYSAGNEQFF. DNA of the CDR3: TGTGCCAGCAGTTACTCAGCGGGCAATGAGCAGTTCTTC.

This chain connects TRBV24-1 to TRBJ1-5, with D maybe TRBD1 (5 bases). Germline V gene lookup returns CDR1 KGHDR and CDR2 SFDVKD. CDR3 size: 14 residues. The V end was cut by 0 bases, the J end by 4 bases, with 6 bases between. CDR3 residues: CATSDLSGNQPQHF. The CDR3 DNA follows: TGTGCCACCAGTGATTTGTCAGGGAATCAGCCCCAGCATTTT.

This rearrangement joins TRBV6-5 to TRBJ2-2; D gene unclear. With 10 bases removed from V and 2 bases from J, the gap between germline ends came to 11 bases. The CDR3 has 13 amino acids. In germline, CDR1 is MNHEY, CDR2 SVGAGI. The CDR3 protein is CATRRLNTGELFF. The CDR3, as DNA: TGTGCCACCCGCCGACTTAACACCGGGGAGCTGTTTTTT.

Written as DNA, the CDR3 is TGTGCCATCAGTGAACAGGGGGCTGGTAACAACGAGCAGTACTTC. Translation: CAISEQGAGNNEQYF. The rearrangement uses TRBV10-3 and TRBJ2-7, with 9 bases identical to TRBD1. The CDR3 length is 15 residues. V dropped 3 bases and J dropped 5; count of bases not matched to a gene: 8. Germline loops: CDR1 ENHRY, CDR2 SYGVKD.

This rearrangement joins TRBV6-5 to TRBJ2-4; TRBD2 aligns across 13 bases. Germline V gene lookup returns CDR1 MNHEY and CDR2 SVGAGI. The junction had 1 base not matched to a gene; V was cut back by 0 bases and J by 14 bases. The CDR3 extends over 13 amino acids. CDR3 in DNA: TGTGCCAGCAGTTACTCTGGACTAGCGGGAGAGTACTTC. This encodes CASSYSGLAGEYF.

The chain recombines TRBV11-2 with TRBJ2-2; 7 bases are shared with TRBD2. Germline lookup yields CDR1 SGHAT and CDR2 FQNNGV. V dropped 4 bases and J dropped 1; count of bases not matched to a gene: 6. This CDR3 comprises 16 residues. This chain's CDR3 is CASSSSTSENTGELFF. The CDR3 coding sequence is TGTGCCAGCAGCTCGTCCACTAGCGAGAACACCGGGGAGCTGTTTTTT. The complete variable domain, with remaining parts taken from reference TRBV11-2 and TRBJ2-2, reads EAGVAQSPRYKIIEKRQSVAFWCNPISGHATLYWYQQILGQGPKLLIQFQNNGVVDDSQLPKDRFSAERLKGVDSTLKIQPAKLEDSAVYLCASSSSTSENTGELFFGEGSRLTVL.

The chain employs TRBV9 and TRBJ1-6; the D is unclear. Looked up from germline, CDR1 is SGDLS and CDR2 is YYNGEE. This CDR3 contains 16 residues. V was trimmed by 4 bases and J by 2 bases, leaving 13 bases between them. CDR3 amino acids: CASSPEARAYNSPLHF. CDR3 DNA: TGTGCCAGCAGCCCAGAGGCGAGGGCCTATAATTCACCCCTCCACTTT.

The genes are TRBV4-1 and TRBJ2-1, with TRBD2 matching 11 bases. V shed 2 bases and J 3 bases; nucleotides not matched to a gene: 3. This CDR3 contains 16 residues. Germline V gives CDR1 MGHRA, CDR2 YSYEKL. Here the CDR3 reads CASSQSTSGGYNEQFF. As DNA, the CDR3 is TGCGCCAGCAGCCAAAGCACTAGCGGGGGCTACAATGAGCAGTTCTTC.

This clone has just a few counts. The chain uses TRBV3-1 (or the pseudogene TRBV3-2) and TRBJ1-1, with 8 positions matching TRBD1. With 1 base clipped from V and 3 bases from J, the junction kept 10 bases outside the gene matches. CDR1 LGHDT and CDR2 YNNKEL come from the germline V gene (reference sequence). There are 17 residues in the CDR3. The CDR3 is CASSQGHLDREDTEAFF. In DNA, the CDR3 is TGTGCCAGCAGCCAAGGTCATCTGGACAGGGAGGACACTGAAGCTTTCTTT.

V gene TRBV5-4 combines with J gene TRBJ2-7, with 14 positions matching TRBD2. Germline loops: CDR1 SGHNT, CDR2 YYREEE (reference sequence). The CDR3 consists of 18 residues. V trimming: 3 bases; J trimming: 2 bases; junction bases outside the gene matches: 10. The CDR3 loop reads CASSSPPGLAGATYEQYF. CDR3 in DNA: TGTGCCAGCAGCTCCCCCCCGGGACTAGCGGGAGCCACCTACGAGCAGTACTTC.

The chain recombines TRBV7-3 with TRBJ2-1, with 8 bases identical to TRBD2. The germline V gene encodes CDR1 SGHTA and CDR2 FQGTGA. The CDR3 sequence is 15 residues long. V dropped 5 bases and J dropped 2; count of bases not matched to a gene: 5. In nucleotides, the CDR3 is TGTGCCAGCAGCCATACTAGCGGCCCCTACAATGAGCAGTTCTTC. It encodes CASSHTSGPYNEQFF.